These T cell receptor beta chains were read from a single sample in a study of blood T cell repertoires in COVID-19. Using immunoSEQ multiplex PCR, the repertoire was profiled, and TCRdb retains in-frame clones only, with some absent. The data hold roughly 240,000 clones, with 86% observed a single time. Sequenced material: peripheral blood. The receptor source for this set is a woman aged 60-75 years who had recovered from COVID-19. CDR3s include the opening cysteine and the closing phenylalanine or tryptophan. A D gene is named only where the DNA matches it firmly. Size values are once, few and many counts, or a class for expanded clones, and some rows have none.

d_call | j_call | v_call | clone_size | cdr3_nt | cdr3_aa
NA | TRBJ2-7 | TRBV2 | NA | TGTGCCAGCACGGAACAGTTCTCCTACGAGCAGTACTTC | CASTEQFSYEQYF
NA | TRBJ1-5 | TRBV5-1 | few | TGCGCCAGCAGCTTGAGGGGATTGGGACAGCCCCAGCATTTT | CASSLRGLGQPQHF
NA | TRBJ2-7 | TRBV20-1 | few | TGCAGTGCTAGGGACAGCTACGAGCAGTACTTC | CSARDSYEQYF
TRBD2 | TRBJ2-7 | TRBV5-5 | NA | TGTGCCAGCACCCCAGCGGGGGCAAGCTACGAGCAGTACTTC | CASTPAGASYEQYF
TRBD1 | TRBJ2-7 | TRBV10-2 | NA | TGCGCCAGCAGTGCCGGGACAGGGATCCCCTACGAGCAGTACTTC | CASSAGTGIPYEQYF
NA | TRBJ2-7 | TRBV7-9 | NA | TGTGCCAGCAGCTTAGATCCTAGCGTCTACGAGCAGTACTTC | CASSLDPSVYEQYF
NA | TRBJ1-5 | TRBV6-5 | NA | TGTGCCAGCAGTTATAGCCGGGAACAGCCCCAGCATTTT | CASSYSREQPQHF
NA | TRBJ2-7 | TRBV19 | once | TGTGCCAGTAGTCCCCCGGGGGGCGCCTACTACGAGCAGTACTTC | CASSPPGGAYYEQYF
TRBD1 | TRBJ2-7 | TRBV10-3 | NA | TGTGCCATCAGTGAGTGGGAGACAGGGATCTACGAGCAGTACTTC | CAISEWETGIYEQYF
TRBD2 | TRBJ2-5 | TRBV11-2 | NA | TGTGCCAGCAGCTCGACTAGCGGGGGATTGGAGACCCAGTACTTC | CASSSTSGGLETQYF
NA | TRBJ1-4 | TRBV28 | NA | TGTGCCAGCGTTACCACGATGGCAAATAATGAAAAACTGTTTTTT | CASVTTMANNEKLFF
NA | TRBJ1-3 | TRBV7-2 | NA | TGTGCCAGCTTCCTGCCGGGGCGGGGAGACACCATATATTTT | CASFLPGRGDTIYF
TRBD2 | TRBJ2-3 | TRBV19 | few | TGTGCCAGTAGTACAAATAGCGGGATCGATACGCAGTATTTT | CASSTNSGIDTQYF
TRBD1 | TRBJ2-5 | TRBV3-1/TRBV3-2 | NA | TGTGCCAGCAGCCAACCCCGGGACAGGGGGTACCAAGAGACCCAGTACTTC | CASSQPRDRGYQETQYF
NA | TRBJ2-3 | TRBV29-1 | NA | TGCAGCGTTGATTTCAGGGGATTACAGACAGATACGCAGTATTTT | CSVDFRGLQTDTQYF
NA | TRBJ2-7 | TRBV5-1 | NA | TGCGCCAGCAGCTTGGGGAGATACGAGCAGTACTTC | CASSLGRYEQYF
TRBD1 | TRBJ2-5 | TRBV7-2 | NA | TGTGCCAGCAGCCGCGGGGACAGGGGGCGCGGGGAGACCCAGTACTTC | CASSRGDRGRGETQYF
NA | TRBJ1-1 | TRBV5-4 | NA | TGTGCCAGCAGCTGGAGTGGAAGCACTGAAGCTTTCTTT | CASSWSGSTEAFF
NA | TRBJ1-1 | TRBV7-3 | NA | TGTGCCAGCAGCCTCGAAGCTTGGGGAGCTGAAGCTTTCTTT | CASSLEAWGAEAFF
TRBD1 | TRBJ2-3 | TRBV3-1/TRBV3-2 | NA | TGTGCCAGCAGCCATACCCGGACAGGAATTTCCACAGATACGCAGTATTTT | CASSHTRTGISTDTQYF
TRBD1 | TRBJ2-7 | TRBV9 | NA | TGTGCCAGCAGCGTAGTTGCAGGGGGCTACGAGCAGTACTTC | CASSVVAGGYEQYF
TRBD1 | TRBJ2-7 | TRBV28 | NA | TGTGCCAGCAGTTTGGACAGGGGATTATCTTTTCTTTTTATCACAGACTACGAGCAGTACTTC | CASSLDRGLSFLFITDYEQYF
NA | TRBJ2-7 | TRBV11-3 | NA | TGTGCCAGCAGCCCAGACAGCGTCTCCTACGAGCAGTACTTC | CASSPDSVSYEQYF
NA | TRBJ1-1 | TRBV19 | NA | TGTGCCAGTAGCCCGATAGTCAACACTGAAGCTTTCTTT | CASSPIVNTEAFF
NA | TRBJ1-6 | TRBV7-2 | NA | TGTGCCAGCAGCTCGAGAGGACAGAAAAATAATTCACCCCTCCACTTT | CASSSRGQKNNSPLHF
TRBD1 | TRBJ2-3 | TRBV14 | NA | TGTGCCAGCAGCCACCAACAGGGGGCCGGGACAGATACGCAGTATTTT | CASSHQQGAGTDTQYF
NA | TRBJ1-3 | TRBV5-8 | NA | TGTGCCAGCAGCCCTAGGATCTCTGGAAACACCATATATTTT | CASSPRISGNTIYF
NA | TRBJ1-4 | TRBV9 | many | TGTGCCAGCAGCGTAACCAGGGAGGGAAAACTGTTTTTT | CASSVTREGKLFF
NA | TRBJ1-6 | TRBV3-1/TRBV3-2 | once | TGTGCCAGCAGCGGGGGGGCAGGTGTAGGATCACCCCTCCACTTT | CASSGGAGVGSPLHF
NA | TRBJ2-3 | TRBV6-4 | NA | TGTGCCAGCAGTGACTCCCCCGGAGGTACGCAGTATTTT | CASSDSPGGTQYF
NA | TRBJ1-6 | TRBV4-1 | NA | TGCGCCAGCAGCCCCGCGCCCAGGGGTTACAGTTCACCCCTCCACTTT | CASSPAPRGYSSPLHF
NA | TRBJ2-6 | TRBV9 | once | TGTGCCAGCAGCGTAGCTTGGAGTCGGGCTGGGGCCAACGTCCTGACTTTC | CASSVAWSRAGANVLTF
NA | TRBJ2-7 | TRBV18 | once | TGTGCCAGCTCACAAAGGGGTGGGAACTACGAGCAGTACTTC | CASSQRGGNYEQYF
TRBD1 | TRBJ2-5 | TRBV19 | NA | TGTGCCAGTAGTACGGGGACAGCTCAAGAGACCCAGTACTTC | CASSTGTAQETQYF
NA | TRBJ1-1 | TRBV4-1 | NA | TGCGCCAGCAGCCATCGCGACATAAACACTGAAGCTTTCTTT | CASSHRDINTEAFF
NA | TRBJ1-3 | TRBV7-6 | NA | TGTGCCAGCAGCTTAGCGTGGGGGGGCAGTTCTGGAAACACCATATATTTT | CASSLAWGGSSGNTIYF
NA | TRBJ2-2 | TRBV9 | NA | TGTGCCAGCAGCGTTCTGGCTTCGAACACCGGGGAGCTGTTTTTT | CASSVLASNTGELFF
NA | TRBJ2-1 | TRBV7-3 | NA | TGTGCCAGCAGCCCTTCGGGTCCCGCCTACAATGAGCAGTTCTTC | CASSPSGPAYNEQFF
NA | TRBJ1-5 | TRBV7-2 | NA | TGTGCCAGCAGCCTGGGGGCTAGCAATCAGCCCCAGCATTTT | CASSLGASNQPQHF
NA | TRBJ1-2 | TRBV7-9 | few | TGTGCCAGCAGCCGGGGAACCTATGGCTACACCTTC | CASSRGTYGYTF
NA | TRBJ2-7 | TRBV7-8 | few | TGTGCCAGCAGCTTAGAAGAGGCAAGACACGAGCAGTACTTC | CASSLEEARHEQYF
TRBD1 | TRBJ2-5 | TRBV6-5 | NA | TGTGCCAGCAGACCCGGGACAGGGCAAGAGACCCAGTACTTC | CASRPGTGQETQYF
NA | TRBJ2-1 | TRBV5-1 | NA | TGCGCCAGCAGCTTGGCTAGTCCCAGCTACAATGAGCAGTTCTTC | CASSLASPSYNEQFF
TRBD2 | TRBJ2-3 | TRBV5-6 | NA | TGTGCCAGCAGCATCCGGGACTACACAGATACGCAGTATTTT | CASSIRDYTDTQYF
NA | TRBJ1-5 | TRBV7-9 | few | TGTGCCAGCAGCTTAGTTCGTGCGGAGCGGAGCAATCAGCCCCAGCATTTT | CASSLVRAERSNQPQHF
TRBD1 | TRBJ2-7 | TRBV5-1 | once | TGCGCCAGCAGCTTGCGGCAGGGGGCCTACGAGCAGTACTTC | CASSLRQGAYEQYF
NA | TRBJ2-7 | TRBV28 | NA | TGTGCCAGCAGCAGCGTGGGACACCTCCTCTCCTACGAGCAGTACTTC | CASSSVGHLLSYEQYF
TRBD2 | TRBJ2-3 | TRBV5-8 | NA | TGTGCCAGCAGCTTGGATCTAGCGGGCACAGATACGCAGTATTTT | CASSLDLAGTDTQYF
TRBD1 | TRBJ1-2 | TRBV20-1 | NA | TGCAGTGCTAGTGCAGGGGGCAGCTATGGCTACACCTTC | CSASAGGSYGYTF
TRBD1 | TRBJ1-1 | TRBV28 | NA | TGTGCCAGCAGTCCCGGCCGGACAGGGTCGGATGAAGCTTTCTTT | CASSPGRTGSDEAFF
NA | TRBJ1-5 | TRBV7-9 | NA | TGTGCCAGCAGCTTGGGGGCTAACCGGATGCAGCCCCAGCATTTT | CASSLGANRMQPQHF
TRBD1 | TRBJ1-2 | TRBV5-1 | NA | TGCGCCAGCAGCTTTGGAGCCCATCAGGGGGCTAGCTATGGCTACACCTTC | CASSFGAHQGASYGYTF